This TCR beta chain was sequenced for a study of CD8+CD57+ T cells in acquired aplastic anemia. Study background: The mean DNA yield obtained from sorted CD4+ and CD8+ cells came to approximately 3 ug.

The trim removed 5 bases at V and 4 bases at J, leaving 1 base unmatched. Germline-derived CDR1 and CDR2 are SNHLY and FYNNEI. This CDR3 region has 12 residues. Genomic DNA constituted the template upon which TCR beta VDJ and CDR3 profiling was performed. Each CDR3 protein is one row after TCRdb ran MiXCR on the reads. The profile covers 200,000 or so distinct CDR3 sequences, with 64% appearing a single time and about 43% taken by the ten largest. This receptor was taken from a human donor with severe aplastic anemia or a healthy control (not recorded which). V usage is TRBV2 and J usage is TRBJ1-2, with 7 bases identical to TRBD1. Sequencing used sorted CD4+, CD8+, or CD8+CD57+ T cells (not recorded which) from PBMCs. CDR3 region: CASSRDSYGYTF. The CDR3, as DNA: TGTGCCAGCAGTCGGGACAGCTATGGCTACACCTTC.